This T cell receptor beta chain comes out of a study of OX40 agonist ivuxolimab in advanced cancers. TCRdb's copy holds only in-frame clones and misses some; the assay was immunoSEQ multiplex PCR. The data contain around 65,000 clones, approximately 90% of them singletons. This CDR3 region has 11 residues. CDR1 and CDR2 (germline): MNHNY, SVGAGI (reference sequence). The ends were cut back, 5 bases at V and 4 bases at J, with 6 bases in the middle. This sample comprised CD4+ or CD8+ T cells sorted from blood, obtained in a trial of the OX40 agonist ivuxolimab. This TCR was sampled from an adult with an advanced solid tumor such as melanoma, head and neck, liver or kidney cancer. The gene calls are TRBV6-6 and TRBJ2-7, with no clear D. This CDR3 is CASSRQYEQYF. The DNA for the CDR3 is TGTGCCAGCAGTCGTCAGTACGAGCAGTACTTC.